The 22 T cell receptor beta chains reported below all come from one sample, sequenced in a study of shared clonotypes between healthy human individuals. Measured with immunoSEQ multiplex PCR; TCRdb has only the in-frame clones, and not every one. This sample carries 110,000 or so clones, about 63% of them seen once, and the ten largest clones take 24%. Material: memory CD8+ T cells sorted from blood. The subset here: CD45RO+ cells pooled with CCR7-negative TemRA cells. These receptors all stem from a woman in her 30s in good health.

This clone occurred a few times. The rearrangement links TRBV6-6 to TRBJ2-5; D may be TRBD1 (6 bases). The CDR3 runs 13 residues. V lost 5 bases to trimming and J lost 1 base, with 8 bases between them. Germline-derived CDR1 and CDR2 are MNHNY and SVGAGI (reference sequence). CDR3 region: CASSRQAQETQYF. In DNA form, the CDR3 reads TGTGCCAGCAGTAGACAGGCCCAAGAGACCCAGTACTTC.

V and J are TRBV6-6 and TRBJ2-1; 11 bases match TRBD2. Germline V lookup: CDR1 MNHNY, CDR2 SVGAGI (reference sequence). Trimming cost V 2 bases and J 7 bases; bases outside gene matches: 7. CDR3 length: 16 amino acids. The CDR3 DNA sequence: TGTGCCAGCAGTTACCCGGGACTAGCGGAGACAAATGAGCAGTTCTTC. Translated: CASSYPGLAETNEQFF.

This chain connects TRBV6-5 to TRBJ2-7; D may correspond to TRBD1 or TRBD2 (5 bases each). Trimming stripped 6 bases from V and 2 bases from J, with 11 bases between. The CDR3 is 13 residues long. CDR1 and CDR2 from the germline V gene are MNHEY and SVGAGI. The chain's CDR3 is CASSRDGTYEQYF. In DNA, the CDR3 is TGTGCCAGCAGCCGGGACGGGACCTACGAGCAGTACTTC.

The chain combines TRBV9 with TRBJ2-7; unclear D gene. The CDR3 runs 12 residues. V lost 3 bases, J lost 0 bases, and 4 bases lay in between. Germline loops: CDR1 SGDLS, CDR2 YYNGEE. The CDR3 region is CASSGFSYEQYF. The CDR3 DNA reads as TGTGCCAGCAGCGGCTTCTCCTACGAGCAGTACTTC.

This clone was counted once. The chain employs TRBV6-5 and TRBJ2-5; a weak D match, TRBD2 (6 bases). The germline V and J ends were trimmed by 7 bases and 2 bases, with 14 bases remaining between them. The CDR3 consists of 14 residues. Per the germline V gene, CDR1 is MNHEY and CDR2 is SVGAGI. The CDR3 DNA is TGTGCCAGCACCGACCCCGGGGGACAAGAGACCCAGTACTTC. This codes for CASTDPGGQETQYF.

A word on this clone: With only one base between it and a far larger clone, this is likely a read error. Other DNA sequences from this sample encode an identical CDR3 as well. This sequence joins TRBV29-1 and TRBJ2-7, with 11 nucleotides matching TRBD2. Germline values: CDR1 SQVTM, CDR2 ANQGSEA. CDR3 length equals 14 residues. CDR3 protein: CSAKASGRSVEQYF. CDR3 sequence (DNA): TGCAGCGCCAAGGCTAGCGGGAGGTCCGTCGAGCAGTATTTC.

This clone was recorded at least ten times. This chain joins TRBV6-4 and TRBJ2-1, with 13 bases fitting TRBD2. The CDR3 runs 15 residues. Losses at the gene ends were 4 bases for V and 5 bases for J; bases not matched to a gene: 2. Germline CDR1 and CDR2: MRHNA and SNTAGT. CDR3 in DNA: TGTGCCAGCAGTGGGACTAGCGGGAGCCACAATGAGCAGTTCTTC. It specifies CASSGTSGSHNEQFF.

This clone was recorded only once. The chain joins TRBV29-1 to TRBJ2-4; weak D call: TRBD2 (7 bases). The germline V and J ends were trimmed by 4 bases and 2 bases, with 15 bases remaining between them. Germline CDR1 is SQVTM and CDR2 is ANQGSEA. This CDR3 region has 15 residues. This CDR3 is CSVAGGGATKNIQYF. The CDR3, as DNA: TGCAGCGTTGCTGGGGGGGGCGCAACCAAAAACATTCAGTACTTC. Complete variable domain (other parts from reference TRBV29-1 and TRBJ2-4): SAVISQKPSRDICQRGTSLTIQCQVDSQVTMMFWYRQQPGQSLTLIATANQGSEATYESGFVIDKFPISRPNLTFSTLTVSNMSPEDSSIYLCSVAGGGATKNIQYFGAGTRLSVL.

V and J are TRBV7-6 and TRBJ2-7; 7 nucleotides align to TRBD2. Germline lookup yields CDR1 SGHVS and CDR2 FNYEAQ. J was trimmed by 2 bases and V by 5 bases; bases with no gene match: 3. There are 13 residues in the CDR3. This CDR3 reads CASSELATYEQYF. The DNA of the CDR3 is TGTGCCAGCAGCGAACTAGCGACCTACGAGCAGTACTTC.

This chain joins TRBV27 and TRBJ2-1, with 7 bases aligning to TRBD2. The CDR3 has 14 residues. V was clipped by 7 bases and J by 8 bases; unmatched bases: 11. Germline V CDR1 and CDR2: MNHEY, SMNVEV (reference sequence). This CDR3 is CASMFGLGSHEQFF. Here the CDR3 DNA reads TGTGCCAGCATGTTCGGACTAGGATCCCATGAGCAGTTCTTC.

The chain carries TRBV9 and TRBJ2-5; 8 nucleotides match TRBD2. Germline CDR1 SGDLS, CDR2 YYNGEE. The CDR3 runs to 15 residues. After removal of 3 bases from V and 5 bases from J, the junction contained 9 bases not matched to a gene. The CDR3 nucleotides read TGTGCCAGCAGCGGAGGACCTAGCGGGCGTGAGACCCAGTACTTC. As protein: CASSGGPSGRETQYF.

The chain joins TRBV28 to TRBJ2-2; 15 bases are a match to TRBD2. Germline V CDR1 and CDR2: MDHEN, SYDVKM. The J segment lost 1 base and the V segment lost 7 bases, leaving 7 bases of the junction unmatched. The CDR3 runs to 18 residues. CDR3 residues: CASIRTSGRAWNTGELFF. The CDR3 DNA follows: TGTGCCAGCATTAGGACTAGCGGGAGGGCATGGAACACCGGGGAGCTGTTTTTT.

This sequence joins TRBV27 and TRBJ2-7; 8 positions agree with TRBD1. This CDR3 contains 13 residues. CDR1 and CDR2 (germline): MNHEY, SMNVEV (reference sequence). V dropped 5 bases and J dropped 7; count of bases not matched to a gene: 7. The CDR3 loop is CASSITDREEQYF. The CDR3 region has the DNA TGTGCCAGCAGTATAACGGACAGGGAAGAGCAGTACTTC.

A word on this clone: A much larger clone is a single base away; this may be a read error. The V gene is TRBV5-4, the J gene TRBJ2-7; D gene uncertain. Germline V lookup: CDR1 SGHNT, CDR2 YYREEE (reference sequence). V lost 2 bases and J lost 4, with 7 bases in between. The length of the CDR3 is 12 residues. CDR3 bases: TGTGCCAGCAGCTTAGGCGGATACGAGCAGTACTTC. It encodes CASSLGGYEQYF.

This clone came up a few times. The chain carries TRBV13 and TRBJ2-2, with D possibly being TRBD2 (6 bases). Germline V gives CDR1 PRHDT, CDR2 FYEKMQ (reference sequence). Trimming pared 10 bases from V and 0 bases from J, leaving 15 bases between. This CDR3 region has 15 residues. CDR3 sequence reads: CATSPDYSNTGELFF. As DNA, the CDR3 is TGTGCCACCTCCCCGGACTACTCGAACACCGGGGAGCTGTTTTTT.

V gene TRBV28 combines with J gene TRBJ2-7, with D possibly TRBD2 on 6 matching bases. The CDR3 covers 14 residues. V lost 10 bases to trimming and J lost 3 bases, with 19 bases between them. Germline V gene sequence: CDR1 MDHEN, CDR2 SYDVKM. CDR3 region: CAIDRGTASYEQYF. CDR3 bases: TGTGCCATCGATCGGGGGACGGCCAGCTACGAGCAGTACTTC.

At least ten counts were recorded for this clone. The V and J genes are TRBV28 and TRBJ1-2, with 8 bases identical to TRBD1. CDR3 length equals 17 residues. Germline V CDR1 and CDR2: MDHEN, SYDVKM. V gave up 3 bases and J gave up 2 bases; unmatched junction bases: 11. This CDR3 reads CASSFWTGLTGNYGYTF. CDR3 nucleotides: TGTGCCAGCAGTTTCTGGACAGGGCTTACCGGGAACTATGGCTACACCTTC.

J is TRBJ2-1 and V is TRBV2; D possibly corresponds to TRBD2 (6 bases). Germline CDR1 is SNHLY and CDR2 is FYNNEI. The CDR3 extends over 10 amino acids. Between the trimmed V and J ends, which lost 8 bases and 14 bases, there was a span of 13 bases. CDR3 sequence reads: CASRRESEFF. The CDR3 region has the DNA TGTGCCAGCCGGCGGGAAAGTGAGTTCTTC.

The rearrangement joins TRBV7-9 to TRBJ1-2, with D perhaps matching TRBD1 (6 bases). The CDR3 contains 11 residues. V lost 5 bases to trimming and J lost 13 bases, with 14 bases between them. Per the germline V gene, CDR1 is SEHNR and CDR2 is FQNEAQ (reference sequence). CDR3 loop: CASSLQGPVTF. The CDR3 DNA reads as TGTGCCAGCAGCCTACAGGGCCCAGTCACCTTC. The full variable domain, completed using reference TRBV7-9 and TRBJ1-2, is DTGVSQNPRHKITKRGQNVTFRCDPISEHNRLYWYRQTLGQGPEFLTYFQNEAQLEKSRLLSDRFSAERPKGSFSTLEIQRTEQGDSAMYLCASSLQGPVTFGSGTRLTVV.

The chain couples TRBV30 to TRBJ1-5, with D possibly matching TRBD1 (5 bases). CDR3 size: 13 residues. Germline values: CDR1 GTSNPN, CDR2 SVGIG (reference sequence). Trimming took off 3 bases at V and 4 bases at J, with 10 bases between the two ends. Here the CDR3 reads CAWSPGGNQPQHF. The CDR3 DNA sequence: TGTGCCTGGAGCCCCGGGGGAAATCAGCCCCAGCATTTT.

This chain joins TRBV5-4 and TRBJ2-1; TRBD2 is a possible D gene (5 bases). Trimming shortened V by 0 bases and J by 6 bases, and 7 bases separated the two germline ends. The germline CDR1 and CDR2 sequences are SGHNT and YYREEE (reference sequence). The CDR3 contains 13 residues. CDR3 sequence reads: CASSLALVNEQFF. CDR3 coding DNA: TGTGCCAGCAGCTTGGCACTAGTCAATGAGCAGTTCTTC.

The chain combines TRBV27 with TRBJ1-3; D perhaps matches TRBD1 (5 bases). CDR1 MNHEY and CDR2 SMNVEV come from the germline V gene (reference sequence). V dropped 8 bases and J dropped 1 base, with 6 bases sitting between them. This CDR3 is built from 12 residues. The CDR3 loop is CASGTSGNTIYF. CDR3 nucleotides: TGTGCCAGCGGGACTTCTGGAAACACCATATATTTT.